Described below is a single T cell receptor (beta chain) sequence and its context. This specimen comes from a study of cytomegalovirus exposure and HLA in healthy donors. The PCR ran on 60 Vbeta and 13 Jbeta primers. Here immunoSEQ multiplex PCR was the method, and the copy in TCRdb shows in-frame clones only, minus some. The table records some 170,000 clones, 75% of them present only once. The V and J ends lost 7 bases and 0 bases respectively, with 9 bases between them. The CDR3 extends over 13 amino acids. CDR1 and CDR2 from the germline V gene are LNHDA and SQIVND (reference sequence). The receptor's source is a woman between 50 and 59 years old in good health and CMV-seropositive. Sequenced material: PBMCs. The chain links TRBV19 to TRBJ2-5; D unresolved. The CDR3 bases are TGTGCCAGTAAGAGAACAGACCAAGAGACCCAGTACTTC. It encodes CASKRTDQETQYF.